The clone carrying this TCR beta chain was observed a handful of times. Its antigen is currently unknown. The data are from a study of T cell repertoires in cytomegalovirus infection. Study overall: HLA-C-restricted CMV epitopes, recently identified, and well-studied HLA-B-restricted ones were used by the study.

Germline lookup yields CDR1 MNHEY and CDR2 SVGAGI. V dropped 5 bases and J dropped 0 bases, with 8 bases sitting between them. The CDR3 runs 14 residues. One entry per CDR3 protein results from TCRdb running MiXCR on the reads. The table records about 180,000 distinct CDR3 sequences, 20% to 25% of them present only once. The chain combines TRBV6-5 with TRBJ1-5; D unresolved. The sequenced sample was CD8+ T cells from cultured PBMCs, obtained from culture after CMV antigen stimulation. This receptor was identified in a human donor in good health (CMV status not recorded). Some clones in this sample may be carry-over from other donors' samples. The CDR3 region has the DNA TGTGCCAGCAGTCAGAGTGATAGCAATCAGCCCCAGCATTTT. Protein: CASSQSDSNQPQHF.